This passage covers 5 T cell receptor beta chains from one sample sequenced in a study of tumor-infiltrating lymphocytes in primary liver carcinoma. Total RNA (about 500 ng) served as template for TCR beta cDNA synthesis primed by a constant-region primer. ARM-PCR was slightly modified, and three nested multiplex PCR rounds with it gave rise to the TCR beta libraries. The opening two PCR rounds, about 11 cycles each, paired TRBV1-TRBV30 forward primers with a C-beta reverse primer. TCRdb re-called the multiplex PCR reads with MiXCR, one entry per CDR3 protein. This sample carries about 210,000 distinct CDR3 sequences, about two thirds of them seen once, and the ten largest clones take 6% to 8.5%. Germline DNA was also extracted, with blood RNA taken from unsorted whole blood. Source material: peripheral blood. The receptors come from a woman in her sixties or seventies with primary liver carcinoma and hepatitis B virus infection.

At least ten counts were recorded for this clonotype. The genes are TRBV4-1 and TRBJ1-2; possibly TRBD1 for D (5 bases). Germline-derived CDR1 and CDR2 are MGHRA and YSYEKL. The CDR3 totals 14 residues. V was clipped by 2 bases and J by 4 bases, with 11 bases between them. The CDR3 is CASSQWGGSYGYTF. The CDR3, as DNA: TGCGCCAGCAGCCAATGGGGGGGGAGCTATGGCTACACCTTC.

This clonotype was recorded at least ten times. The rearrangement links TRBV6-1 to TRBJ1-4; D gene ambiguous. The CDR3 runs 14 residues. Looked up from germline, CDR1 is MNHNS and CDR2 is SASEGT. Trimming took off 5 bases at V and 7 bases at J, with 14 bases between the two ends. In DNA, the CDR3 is TGTGCCAGCAGTTCGACGCCAATGGGTGAAAAACTGTTTTTT. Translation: CASSSTPMGEKLFF.

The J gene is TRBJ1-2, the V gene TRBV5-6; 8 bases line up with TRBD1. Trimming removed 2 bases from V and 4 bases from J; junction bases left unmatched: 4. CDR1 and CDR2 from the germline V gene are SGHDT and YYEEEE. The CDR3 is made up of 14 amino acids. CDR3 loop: CASSFRQGTYGYTF. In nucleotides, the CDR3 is TGTGCCAGCAGCTTCCGACAGGGGACCTATGGCTACACCTTC.

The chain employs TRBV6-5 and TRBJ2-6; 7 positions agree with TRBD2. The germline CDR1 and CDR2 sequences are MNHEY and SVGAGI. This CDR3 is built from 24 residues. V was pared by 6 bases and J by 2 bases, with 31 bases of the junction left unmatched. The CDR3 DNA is TGTGCCAGCAGACCCCACCCCCCAGCGGGATACCTTCCCCCTTCCATCACTGGGGCCAACGTCCTGACTTTC. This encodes CASRPHPPAGYLPPSITGANVLTF.

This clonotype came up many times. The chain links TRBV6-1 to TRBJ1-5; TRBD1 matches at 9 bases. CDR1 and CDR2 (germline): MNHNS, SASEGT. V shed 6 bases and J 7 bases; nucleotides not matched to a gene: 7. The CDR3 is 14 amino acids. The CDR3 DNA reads TGTGCCAGCAGGGGGACAGGGAAGTCACAGCCCCAGCATTTT. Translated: CASRGTGKSQPQHF.